These 10 T cell receptor beta chains were all obtained from the same sample, sequenced in a study of T-cell memory formation after mild COVID-19. TCRdb re-derived calls from the 5' RACE reads in MiXCR, one entry per CDR3 protein. The repertoire consists of roughly 550,000 distinct CDR3 sequences, with about a fifth occurring once and the leading ten covering around 13%. Material for sequencing was PBMCs or a T cell subset sorted from them (not recorded which). All receptors come from an adult woman who had mild COVID-19 (a few samples of this study predate the infection). Cell type and time point are not known.

This clonotype was seen only a few times. This sequence joins TRBV7-2 and TRBJ2-5; 7 bases fit TRBD1. Germline-derived CDR1 and CDR2 are SGHTA and FQGNSA. Losses at the gene ends were 5 bases for V and 2 bases for J; bases not matched to a gene: 8. CDR3 size: 15 residues. The CDR3 nucleotides are TGTGCCAGCAGCCTTTACGGGACAGCGCAAGAGACCCAGTACTTC. Amino acids: CASSLYGTAQETQYF.

This clonotype occurred many times. The rearrangement joins TRBV18 to TRBJ2-7; 7 bases align to TRBD2. The CDR3 totals 15 residues. Trimming removed 2 bases from V and 0 bases from J; junction bases left unmatched: 4. Germline V gene lookup returns CDR1 KGHSH and CDR2 LQKENI. This CDR3 is CASSPASGSSYEQYF. The DNA for the CDR3 is TGTGCCAGCTCACCAGCTAGCGGAAGCTCCTACGAGCAGTACTTC.

There are a few counts of this clonotype. This sequence joins TRBV3-1 and TRBJ1-2, with no clear D. This CDR3 comprises 14 residues. Germline V gene data show CDR1 as LGHDT and CDR2 as YNNKEL (reference sequence). Trimming pared 2 bases from V and 2 bases from J, leaving 9 bases between. The CDR3 DNA sequence: TGTGCCAGCAGCCAACTGGGTGTCAACTATGGCTACACCTTC. Translation: CASSQLGVNYGYTF. Variable domain in full (rest from reference TRBV3-1 and TRBJ1-2): DTAVSQTPKYLVTQMGNDKSIKCEQNLGHDTMYWYKQDSKKFLKIMFSYNNKELIINETVPNRFSPKSPDKAHLNLHINSLELGDSAVYFCASSQLGVNYGYTFGSGTRLTVV.

The chain uses TRBV20-1 and TRBJ2-7; 9 nucleotides agree with TRBD2. Germline CDR1 is DFQATT and CDR2 is SNEGSKA (reference sequence). Trimming removed 0 bases from V and 0 bases from J; junction bases left unmatched: 3. The CDR3 runs to 15 residues. The DNA for the CDR3 is TGCAGTGCTAGAGAAGGTAGCGGGAGCTCCTACGAGCAGTACTTC. Amino acids: CSAREGSGSSYEQYF.

This clonotype was detected only a few times. This rearrangement joins TRBV27 to TRBJ2-1; 10 nucleotides align to TRBD2. Per the germline V gene, CDR1 is MNHEY and CDR2 is SMNVEV (reference sequence). The CDR3 sequence is 15 residues long. Unmatched junction bases numbered 9, after V lost 5 bases and J lost 8 bases. CDR3 residues: CASSEGLALVYEQFF. The CDR3 DNA is TGTGCCAGCAGTGAGGGACTAGCGTTGGTTTATGAGCAGTTCTTC.

The chain joins TRBV5-1 to TRBJ2-1; 10 bases line up with TRBD1. The CDR3 is made up of 16 amino acids. Unmatched junction bases numbered 4, after V lost 0 bases and J lost 4 bases. Germline V lookup: CDR1 SGHRS, CDR2 YFSETQ. CDR3 coding DNA: TGCGCCAGCAGCTTGGCGACAGGGGGCCTGTACAATGAGCAGTTCTTC. This sequence encodes CASSLATGGLYNEQFF.

J is TRBJ1-4 and V is TRBV4-1; weak D call: TRBD1 (6 bases). The germline V gene encodes CDR1 MGHRA and CDR2 YSYEKL. The CDR3 has 13 amino acids. V was trimmed by 1 base and J by 8 bases, leaving 8 bases between them. The CDR3 bases are TGCGCCAGCAGCCAAGGAACAGGGGAAAAACTGTTTTTT. It yields the protein CASSQGTGEKLFF.

In its sample, this clonotype was seen a few times. The chain is built from TRBV7-8 and TRBJ2-3; D unresolved. Trimming left V 3 bases short and J 10 bases short, with 14 bases between. Germline V lookup: CDR1 SGHVS, CDR2 FQNEAQ. This CDR3 is 13 amino acids long. The CDR3 is CASSFGPIGAQYF. Here the CDR3 DNA reads TGTGCCAGCAGCTTCGGACCCATTGGTGCGCAGTATTTT.

This clonotype has more than one count but fewer than ten. The rearrangement joins TRBV18 to TRBJ2-5, with D unresolved. Between the trimmed V and J ends, which lost 1 base and 5 bases, there was a span of 11 bases. CDR1 and CDR2 from the germline V gene are KGHSH and LQKENI. The CDR3 is 14 amino acids. The CDR3 sequence is CASSPLPLIETQYF. The CDR3 nucleotides read TGTGCCAGCTCACCACTCCCCCTAATTGAGACCCAGTACTTC.

The sample holds a few counts of this clonotype. The CDR3 here is CASSLDRLYGYTF. The CDR3 bases are TGTGCCAGCAGCTTGGACAGGCTCTACGGCTACACCTTC. The chain has TRBV5-5 and TRBJ1-2; D is possibly TRBD1 (5 bases). This CDR3 region has 13 residues. Trimming shortened V by 0 bases and J by 8 bases, and 11 bases separated the two germline ends. In germline, CDR1 is SGHKS, CDR2 YYEKEE (reference sequence).